These T cell receptor beta chains were read from a single sample in a study of cytomegalovirus exposure and HLA in healthy donors. Generated by immunoSEQ multiplex PCR, the TCRdb table keeps only in-frame clones and is missing some. This listing includes about 70,000 clones. Sequencing was performed on PBMCs. The receptor set was obtained from a female donor in good health and CMV-seropositive. The CDR3 runs from the conserved cysteine through the conserved F or W. The order of the fields is D gene, CDR3 length, V gene, J gene, CDR3 protein, CDR3 DNA. D genes are given only for firm matches.

>-|13|TRBV2|TRBJ1-6
CASTLGGPSPLHF
TGTGCCAGCACGTTGGGGGGGCCCTCACCCCTCCACTTT
>-|14|TRBV19|TRBJ2-5
CASTSGTPEETQYF
TGTGCCAGTACCTCTGGGACTCCCGAAGAGACCCAGTACTTC
>TRBD1|13|TRBV28|TRBJ1-2
CASSFQGEYGYTF
TGTGCCAGCAGTTTCCAGGGGGAATATGGCTACACCTTC
>-|16|TRBV5-1|TRBJ2-2
CASSYWAGSATGELFF
TGCGCCAGCAGCTACTGGGCCGGATCGGCCACCGGGGAGCTGTTTTTT
>TRBD2|15|TRBV5-1|TRBJ2-5
CASSPRGAGEETQYF
TGCGCCAGCAGCCCCCGAGGAGCGGGAGAAGAGACCCAGTACTTC
>-|14|TRBV6-6|TRBJ1-1
CASSYSTGGDEAFF
TGTGCCAGCAGTTACTCGACGGGGGGGGATGAAGCTTTCTTT
>-|12|TRBV7-2|TRBJ2-2
CASSHFTGELFF
TGTGCCAGCAGCCACTTCACCGGGGAGCTGTTTTTT
>-|14|TRBV28|TRBJ2-2
CASIKGQNTGELFF
TGTGCCAGCATAAAAGGACAAAACACCGGGGAGCTGTTTTTT
>-|16|TRBV11-2|TRBJ2-7
CASSSRRGPSSYEQYF
TGTGCCAGCAGCTCTAGGCGCGGGCCAAGCTCCTACGAGCAGTACTTC
>TRBD2|13|TRBV10-3|TRBJ2-2
CAITPGGTGELFF
TGTGCCATCACCCCCGGGGGGACCGGGGAGCTGTTTTTT